These 26 T cell receptor beta chains were sequenced from one sample in a study of control samples from healthy donors and cancer patients. Assay: immunoSEQ multiplex PCR; the TCRdb copy retains only in-frame clones and omits some. This table holds around 84,000 clones, 80% to 90% found once. Material for sequencing was PBMCs. The receptors here all came from a man aged 55 to 70 with head and neck cancer.

CDR3 sequence (DNA): TGTGCCAGCAGCTCTTCTCATAGATACGAGCAGTACTTC. It specifies CASSSSHRYEQYF. The chain recombines TRBV7-2 with TRBJ2-7, with no clear D. CDR1 is SGHTA, CDR2 FQGNSA, per germline. Trimming removed 4 bases from V and 4 bases from J, with 11 bases in between. This CDR3 has 13 residues.

The CDR3 is CASTVGAVPGTGELFF. CDR3 sequence (DNA): TGTGCCAGCACCGTGGGAGCGGTACCAGGTACCGGGGAGCTGTTTTTT. The rearrangement uses TRBV2 and TRBJ2-2, with D possibly matching TRBD2 (5 bases). CDR1 and CDR2 (germline): SNHLY, FYNNEI. The CDR3 contains 16 residues. With 7 bases removed from V and 5 bases from J, the gap between germline ends came to 20 bases.

The J gene is TRBJ2-3, the V gene TRBV28; 12 bases agree with TRBD2. V shed 7 bases, J shed 6 bases, and the junction held 8 bases outside the gene matches. Germline V gene lookup returns CDR1 MDHEN and CDR2 SYDVKM. CDR3 length: 15 amino acids. The DNA for the CDR3 is TGTGCCAGCACCTCTCTAGCGGGAGGGGGTGATACGCAGTATTTT. Translation gives CASTSLAGGGDTQYF.

The chain combines TRBV28 with TRBJ1-2, with D possibly TRBD1 on 6 matching bases. Germline loops: CDR1 MDHEN, CDR2 SYDVKM. The CDR3 extends over 12 amino acids. V dropped 4 bases and J dropped 8 bases, with 11 bases sitting between them. Written as DNA, the CDR3 is TGTGCCAGCAGTTCGCAGGGGCAAGGCTACACCTTC. It is translated as CASSSQGQGYTF.

The chain uses TRBV11-2 and TRBJ1-4; weak D call: TRBD1 (5 bases). This CDR3 is 15 amino acids long. Per the germline V gene, CDR1 is SGHAT and CDR2 is FQNNGV. Trimming pared 1 base from V and 3 bases from J, leaving 9 bases between. The CDR3 reads CASSLARGANEKLFF. In DNA, the CDR3 is TGTGCCAGCAGCTTAGCCCGAGGGGCTAATGAAAAACTGTTTTTT.

The chain has TRBV5-1 and TRBJ1-1; D not resolved. Germline V gene data show CDR1 as SGHRS and CDR2 as YFSETQ. V gave up 3 bases and J gave up 1 base, with 10 bases separating them. CDR3 length: 14 amino acids. For the CDR3, the DNA is TGCGCCAGCAGCTCTTCGACCTCGAACACTGAAGCTTTCTTT. Translating gives CASSSSTSNTEAFF.

The V and J genes are TRBV5-4 and TRBJ2-3; D possibly corresponds to TRBD1 (5 bases). V was clipped by 5 bases and J by 0 bases, with 13 bases between them. The CDR3 extends over 15 amino acids. The V gene's germline CDR1 is SGHNT and CDR2 YYREEE (reference sequence). Written as DNA, the CDR3 is TGTGCCAGCAGGTTCTGGAGACAGAGCACAGATACGCAGTATTTT. Amino acids: CASRFWRQSTDTQYF.

V is TRBV7-9 and J is TRBJ2-7; perhaps TRBD1 as D (5 bases). The CDR3 has 13 amino acids. V lost 5 bases and J 6 bases, leaving 14 bases between the germline ends. Per the germline V gene, CDR1 is SEHNR and CDR2 is FQNEAQ (reference sequence). For the CDR3, the DNA is TGTGCCAGCAGCCCAGGGTCGCGAGGCGAGCAGTACTTC. Protein product: CASSPGSRGEQYF.

The chain combines TRBV6-5 with TRBJ1-1; D is uncertain. The CDR3 extends over 12 amino acids. The V and J ends lost 9 bases and 0 bases respectively, with 8 bases between them. Germline V CDR1 and CDR2: MNHEY, SVGAGI. The CDR3 region is CARQFLNTEAFF. CDR3 in DNA: TGTGCCAGACAGTTCTTGAACACTGAAGCTTTCTTT.

V gene TRBV18 combines with J gene TRBJ1-4; tentatively, D is TRBD1 (5 bases). CDR1 and CDR2 (germline): KGHSH, LQKENI. The V gene lost 2 bases and the J gene lost 12 bases, with 22 bases spanning the gap. CDR3 length: 16 amino acids. The chain's CDR3 is CASSPFSRGRETELFF. The CDR3 DNA sequence: TGTGCCAGCTCACCATTCTCCCGGGGCAGGGAAACGGAACTGTTTTTT. The full variable domain, its missing parts supplied by reference TRBV18 and TRBJ1-4, is NAGVMQNPRHLVRRRGQEARLRCSPMKGHSHVYWYRQLPEEGLKFMVYLQKENIIDESGMPKERFSAEFPKEGPSILRIQQVVRGDSAAYFCASSPFSRGRETELFFGSGTQLSVL.

The CDR3 is CASSPSGVWRINTGELFF. DNA of the CDR3: TGTGCCAGCAGCCCATCCGGTGTATGGCGGATAAACACCGGGGAGCTGTTTTTT. The chain uses TRBV14 and TRBJ2-2; no clear D. This CDR3 comprises 18 residues. Germline CDR1 is SGHDN and CDR2 is FVKESK. V lost 4 bases, J lost 2 bases, and 20 bases lay in between. Filled out from reference TRBV14 and TRBJ2-2, the complete variable domain reads EAGVTQFPSHSVIEKGQTVTLRCDPISGHDNLYWYRRVMGKEIKFLLHFVKESKQDESGMPNNRFLAERTGGTYSTLKVQPAELEDSGVYFCASSPSGVWRINTGELFFGEGSRLTVL.

This clone came up a few times. The chain employs TRBV6-1 and TRBJ2-5; the D is unclear. The CDR3 sequence is 14 residues long. CDR1 is MNHNS and CDR2 is SASEGT in the germline V gene. V dropped 2 bases and J dropped 7 bases, with 14 bases sitting between them. As DNA, the CDR3 is TGTGCCAGCAGTGAATATCGCCAGTCGGGGACCCAGTACTTC. It encodes CASSEYRQSGTQYF.

The chain joins TRBV28 to TRBJ2-5; TRBD1 agrees at 7 bases. Unmatched junction bases numbered 1, after V lost 3 bases and J lost 0 bases. CDR3 length: 14 amino acids. Germline CDR1 and CDR2: MDHEN and SYDVKM. CDR3 sequence reads: CASSLGQHQETQYF. The CDR3 nucleotides are TGTGCCAGCAGTTTGGGACAGCACCAAGAGACCCAGTACTTC.

This clone was seen once. This chain links TRBV5-1 with TRBJ2-1; D call uncertain. This CDR3 is built from 16 residues. Germline V gene sequence: CDR1 SGHRS, CDR2 YFSETQ. V lost 1 base and J 8 bases, leaving 19 bases between the germline ends. DNA for the CDR3: TGCGCCAGCAGCTTGCTGGGGAACTCGGTCGGCGATGAGCAGTTCTTC. Translating gives CASSLLGNSVGDEQFF.

The gene calls are TRBV6-5 and TRBJ1-2; the D gene is possibly TRBD1 (5 bases). This CDR3 spans 11 amino acids. Germline-derived CDR1 and CDR2 are MNHEY and SVGAGI. The ends were cut back, 4 bases at V and 7 bases at J, with 7 bases in the middle. This CDR3 is CASSFGGGYTF. CDR3 sequence (DNA): TGTGCCAGCAGTTTCGGGGGTGGCTACACCTTC.

CDR3 amino acids: CASMLTVGNTLYEQYF. As DNA, the CDR3 is TGTGCCAGCATGCTAACGGTGGGGAATACCCTCTACGAGCAGTACTTC. J is TRBJ2-7 and V is TRBV25-1, with D uncertain. The CDR3 totals 16 residues. Germline lookup yields CDR1 MGHDK and CDR2 SYGVNS. V was clipped by 7 bases and J by 3 bases, with 22 bases between them.

This clone was seen a handful of times. In DNA, the CDR3 is TGTGCCTGGAGAGACCTAGGGACAGACCCATGGTCTGGGACCCAGTACTTC. As protein: CAWRDLGTDPWSGTQYF. The V gene is TRBV30, the J gene TRBJ2-5; 7 positions agree with TRBD1. Trimming cost V 3 bases and J 7 bases; bases outside gene matches: 20. Germline V lookup: CDR1 GTSNPN, CDR2 SVGIG (reference sequence). The CDR3 spans 17 residues.

This clone has just a few counts. The CDR3 loop reads CASSRAPTGINTEAFF. CDR3 nucleotides: TGTGCCAGCAGCCGAGCTCCGACAGGGATCAACACTGAAGCTTTCTTT. This chain joins TRBV7-8 and TRBJ1-1, with 7 bases lining up with TRBD1. V lost 5 bases to trimming and J lost 2 bases; unmatched junction nucleotides: 11. The CDR3 totals 16 residues. Germline CDR1 SGHVS, CDR2 FQNEAQ. Full variable domain (outside the CDR3, taken from reference TRBV7-8 and TRBJ1-1): GAGVSQSPRYKVAKRGQDVALRCDPISGHVSLFWYQQALGQGPEFLTYFQNEAQLDKSGLPSDRFFAERPEGSVSTLKIQRTQQEDSAVYLCASSRAPTGINTEAFFGQGTRLTVV.

In its sample, this clone was seen a few times. This chain's CDR3 is CAWSGGQGSSYNSPLHF. CDR3 DNA sequence: TGTGCCTGGAGTGGGGGACAGGGGAGCTCCTATAATTCACCCCTCCACTTT. The rearrangement joins TRBV30 to TRBJ1-6; 10 bases line up with TRBD1. J gave up 0 bases and V 1 base, and 3 bases lay outside the gene matches. CDR3 length equals 17 residues. From germline, CDR1 is GTSNPN and CDR2 SVGIG (reference sequence).

The chain joins TRBV2 to TRBJ2-6; 8 positions match TRBD1. This CDR3 spans 16 amino acids. V was clipped by 2 bases and J by 2 bases; unmatched bases: 2. In germline, CDR1 is SNHLY, CDR2 FYNNEI. The CDR3 protein is CASSEQGATGANVLTF. The CDR3 DNA reads as TGTGCCAGCAGTGAACAGGGGGCGACTGGGGCCAACGTCCTGACTTTC.

In this sample, this clone turned up a few times. This chain joins TRBV5-1 and TRBJ2-7; D is possibly TRBD1 or TRBD2 (5 bases each). Germline CDR1 SGHRS, CDR2 YFSETQ. V was pared by 3 bases and J by 3 bases, with 13 bases between. This CDR3 contains 14 residues. The CDR3: CASSWDGPGYEQYF. The CDR3 coding sequence is TGCGCCAGCAGCTGGGACGGACCCGGCTACGAGCAGTACTTC.

V is TRBV28 and J is TRBJ2-5, with 10 positions matching TRBD1. The germline V gene encodes CDR1 MDHEN and CDR2 SYDVKM. CDR3 length: 15 amino acids. V was pared by 5 bases and J by 5 bases, with 8 bases of the junction left unmatched. CDR3 protein: CASSPGDRGVETQYF. In nucleotides, the CDR3 is TGTGCCAGCAGTCCTGGGGACAGGGGTGTGGAGACCCAGTACTTC. The full variable domain, with the rest looked up from reference TRBV28 and TRBJ2-5, is DVKVTQSSRYLVKRTGEKVFLECVQDMDHENMFWYRQDPGLGLRLIYFSYDVKMKEKGDIPEGYSVSREKKERFSLILESASTNQTSMYLCASSPGDRGVETQYFGPGTRLLVL.

The chain links TRBV27 to TRBJ1-6, with D possibly TRBD1 on 6 matching bases. CDR1 and CDR2 from the germline V gene are MNHEY and SMNVEV (reference sequence). The CDR3 sequence is 14 residues long. Trimming shortened V by 4 bases and J by 9 bases, and 13 bases separated the two germline ends. The CDR3 coding sequence is TGTGCCAGCAGTTCCGGGACACCTACTTCACCCCTCCACTTT. Translated: CASSSGTPTSPLHF.

The CDR3, as DNA: TGTGCCAGCAGCCCCCCCGGGACAGGGACTGAAAAACTGTTTTTT. As protein: CASSPPGTGTEKLFF. The chain employs TRBV7-9 and TRBJ1-4; 9 positions agree with TRBD1. CDR1 and CDR2 (germline): SEHNR, FQNEAQ (reference sequence). The trim removed 5 bases at V and 7 bases at J, leaving 8 bases unmatched. This CDR3 has 15 residues.

The chain combines TRBV7-8 with TRBJ2-7; tentatively, D is TRBD1 or TRBD2 (5 bases each). V lost 5 bases and J 1 base, leaving 12 bases between the germline ends. CDR1 is SGHVS and CDR2 is FQNEAQ in the germline V gene. The CDR3 covers 14 residues. The CDR3 is CASSRWDASYEQYF. The CDR3 DNA reads as TGTGCCAGCAGCCGCTGGGACGCATCCTACGAGCAGTACTTC.

The rearrangement joins TRBV4-2 to TRBJ2-5; 8 nucleotides match TRBD2. With 0 bases clipped from V and 4 bases from J, the junction kept 4 bases outside the gene matches. The CDR3 spans 15 residues. The germline V gene has CDR1 LGHNA and CDR2 YNFKEQ. The CDR3: CASSQEGGGRETQYF. The DNA of the CDR3 is TGTGCCAGCAGCCAAGAAGGCGGGGGGCGAGAGACCCAGTACTTC.